Listed below are T cell receptor beta chains from one sample, sequenced in a study of identical twins. MiXCR, applied by TCRdb to the 5' RACE reads, yields one record per CDR3 protein. Of some 710,000 distinct CDR3 sequences in the sample, around 6% were seen once. Input material: naive T cells sorted from blood. These receptors were obtained from a man in his late teens or twenties in good health. Each CDR3 is given with its conserved first and last residue. A D gene is named only where the DNA matches it firmly. Some rows have no size entry. The others give once, few or many, or a class for an expanded clone.

V gene	D gene	J gene	clone size	CDR3 DNA	CDR3 protein
TRBV7-2	.	TRBJ1-6	many	TGTGCCAGCAGCTTAAACCGAAGCGGCAATTCACCCCTCCACTTT	CASSLNRSGNSPLHF
TRBV4-3	.	TRBJ1-1	many	TGCGCCAGCAGCCAAGATTACTCTACGAACACTGAAGCTTTCTTT	CASSQDYSTNTEAFF
TRBV4-2	TRBD2	TRBJ2-5	many	TGTGCCAGCAGCCAAGGCCTAGCGGGAGGGCCAAGATCAGAGACCCAGTACTTC	CASSQGLAGGPRSETQYF
TRBV14	.	TRBJ2-5	many	TGTGCCAGCAGCCAAGATTGGAGCGAGACCCAGTACTTC	CASSQDWSETQYF
TRBV29-1	.	TRBJ2-2	many	TGCAGCGCCAAACAAGCGGGCGACACCGGGGAGCTGTTTTTT	CSAKQAGDTGELFF
TRBV20-1	.	TRBJ2-2	.	TGCAGTGCCCCGTGGGGCACCGGGGAGCTGTTTTTT	CSAPWGTGELFF
TRBV11-2	TRBD1	TRBJ2-3	once	TGTGCCAGCAGCCAACGTTTGACAGGGGGCCTTATTACGCAGTATTTT	CASSQRLTGGLITQYF
TRBV20-1	TRBD2	TRBJ2-3	few	TGCAGTGCTAGAGAACCGGGACTAGGGATAACAGATACGCAGTATTTT	CSAREPGLGITDTQYF
TRBV12-3/TRBV12-4	TRBD1	TRBJ2-5	few	TGTGCCAGCAGCAACAGGGGGAATTTTCAAGAGACCCAGTACTTC	CASSNRGNFQETQYF
TRBV24-1	.	TRBJ2-2	few	TGTGCCACCAGAGGACAGAAGAACACCGGGGAGCTGTTTTTT	CATRGQKNTGELFF
TRBV6-5	.	TRBJ2-2	many	TGTGCTGGGGGGCGGGAGCTGTTTTTT	CAGGRELFF
TRBV7-9	.	TRBJ2-2	many	TGTGCCAGCACATCGGGGGACAGCCTCACCGGGGAGCTGTTTTTT	CASTSGDSLTGELFF
TRBV15	TRBD2	TRBJ2-1	.	TGTGCCACCAGCAGAGACGCGGGGGGTGAGCAGTTCTTC	CATSRDAGGEQFF
TRBV4-1	.	TRBJ1-2	many	TGCGCCAGCAGCCAAAACACACCGATGGCCTATGGCTACACCTTC	CASSQNTPMAYGYTF
TRBV10-3	.	TRBJ2-3	many	TGTGCCATCAGTAGCACAGATACGCAGTATTTT	CAISSTDTQYF
TRBV7-9	.	TRBJ1-1	many	TGTGCCAGCAGCATCTCCACTGAAGCTTTCTTT	CASSISTEAFF
TRBV12-5	.	TRBJ2-2	.	TGTGCTAGTGGTTTGGTACAAGTAACTACGAACACCGGGGAGCTGTTTTTT	CASGLVQVTTNTGELFF
TRBV5-1	.	TRBJ2-7	many	TGCGCCAGCACTGACACCTCCTACGAGCAGTACTTC	CASTDTSYEQYF
TRBV20-1	TRBD2	TRBJ2-7	many	TGCAGTGCACCAAGGGCGGGAGGGAGCTCCTACGAGCAGTACTTC	CSAPRAGGSSYEQYF
TRBV24-1	.	TRBJ2-2	many	TGTGCCACCTTGGGCAGTCGGACCGGGGAGCTGTTTTTT	CATLGSRTGELFF
TRBV9	.	TRBJ2-1	few	TGTGCCAGCAGCGTAGGGGCTAGTCTTAATGAGCAGTTCTTC	CASSVGASLNEQFF
TRBV7-8	.	TRBJ1-5	.	TGTGCCAGCAGCTTAGTGGAGGGGGGAAATCAGCCCCAGCATTTT	CASSLVEGGNQPQHF
TRBV6-2/TRBV6-3	.	TRBJ1-5	.	TGTGCCAGCAGTTACTCCAGCGGTCAGCCCCAGCATTTT	CASSYSSGQPQHF
TRBV5-1	.	TRBJ2-5	few	TGCGCCAGCAGTTCCCAGGGATACGGTGAGACCCAGTACTTC	CASSSQGYGETQYF
TRBV11-2	TRBD2	TRBJ2-2	.	TGTGCCAGCAGCTTAGGGGGACTAGCGGGAGGGAGTATCCGCGGGGAGCTGTTTTTT	CASSLGGLAGGSIRGELFF
TRBV2	.	TRBJ1-5	.	TGTGCCAGCAGATCCGGGGAGGGCAATCAGCCCCAGCATTTT	CASRSGEGNQPQHF
TRBV28	.	TRBJ1-2	.	TGTGCCAGCAGTTTTGGCCAGGCCAGCTATGGCTACACCTTC	CASSFGQASYGYTF
TRBV6-2/TRBV6-3	.	TRBJ1-1	.	TGTGCCAGCAGTTACGGCAGGGCGAACACTGAAGCTTTCTTT	CASSYGRANTEAFF
TRBV27	TRBD2	TRBJ2-7	many	TGTGCCAGCAGGGGGACTAGCCGAACCGAGGGGTACTTC	CASRGTSRTEGYF
TRBV2	.	TRBJ2-3	.	TGTGCCAGCAGTGTAGGTGTGGGAAGCACAGATACGCAGTATTTT	CASSVGVGSTDTQYF
TRBV5-5	.	TRBJ2-2	many	TGTGCCAGCAGCGTCGGGCCTAACACCGGGGAGCTGTTTTTT	CASSVGPNTGELFF
TRBV4-1	TRBD1	TRBJ1-6	few	TGCGCCAGCAGCCAAGCGGGACCCGGGACAGGTTCTCAACCCCTCCACTTT	CASSQAGPGTGSQPLHF
TRBV21-1	.	TRBJ1-1	few	TGTGCCAGCAGCAAAGTGGCAGGGAACACTGAAGCTTTCTTT	CASSKVAGNTEAFF
TRBV15	TRBD2	TRBJ2-2	few	TGTGCCACCAGCAGAGACCCCATGGTGGCGGGAGGACTGAACACCGGGGAGCTGTTTTTT	CATSRDPMVAGGLNTGELFF